This T cell receptor (beta chain) was sequenced in a study of T cell changes during pregnancy in multiple sclerosis. The CDR3 has 14 amino acids. The germline V gene has CDR1 SGDLS and CDR2 YYNGEE. Trimming pared 4 bases from V and 3 bases from J, leaving 13 bases between. The protocol was immunoSEQ multiplex PCR, while the TCRdb copy is restricted to in-frame clones and leaves out a portion. The sample holds around 30,000 clones; nearly 90% are singletons and the top ten take about 10%. The count of this clone is one. The TCR was taken from a female donor with multiple sclerosis, enrolled in a pregnancy study. This chain connects TRBV9 to TRBJ1-2, with a possible D match to TRBD1 (6 bases). Sequenced material: CD8+ T cells from peripheral blood mononuclear cells, taken in the second trimester of pregnancy. This CDR3 is CASSYGQSYYGYTF. In DNA form, the CDR3 reads TGTGCCAGCAGCTACGGACAGTCTTACTATGGCTACACCTTC.